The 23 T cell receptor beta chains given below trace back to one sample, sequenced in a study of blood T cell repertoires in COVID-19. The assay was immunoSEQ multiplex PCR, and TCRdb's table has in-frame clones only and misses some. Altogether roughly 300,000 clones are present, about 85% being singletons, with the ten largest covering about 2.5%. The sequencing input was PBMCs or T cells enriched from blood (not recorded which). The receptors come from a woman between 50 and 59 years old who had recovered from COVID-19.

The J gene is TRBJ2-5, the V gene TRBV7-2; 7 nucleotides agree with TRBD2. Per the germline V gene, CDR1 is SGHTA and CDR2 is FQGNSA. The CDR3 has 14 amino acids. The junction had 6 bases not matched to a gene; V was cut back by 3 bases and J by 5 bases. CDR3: CASSLGGGFETQYF. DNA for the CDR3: TGTGCCAGCAGCTTGGGGGGAGGGTTCGAGACCCAGTACTTC.

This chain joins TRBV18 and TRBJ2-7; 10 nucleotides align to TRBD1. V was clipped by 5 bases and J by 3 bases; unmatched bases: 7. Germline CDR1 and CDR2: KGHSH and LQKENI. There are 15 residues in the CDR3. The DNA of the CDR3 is TGTGCCAGCTCAGACATGACAGGGGGCGGCTACGAGCAGTACTTC. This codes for CASSDMTGGGYEQYF.

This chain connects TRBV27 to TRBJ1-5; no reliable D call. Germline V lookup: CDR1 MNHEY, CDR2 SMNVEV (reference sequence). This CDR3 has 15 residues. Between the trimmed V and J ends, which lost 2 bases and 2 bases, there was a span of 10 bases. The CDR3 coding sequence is TGTGCCAGCAGTTTAAACCTCTTAGGCAATCAGCCCCAGCATTTT. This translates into CASSLNLLGNQPQHF.

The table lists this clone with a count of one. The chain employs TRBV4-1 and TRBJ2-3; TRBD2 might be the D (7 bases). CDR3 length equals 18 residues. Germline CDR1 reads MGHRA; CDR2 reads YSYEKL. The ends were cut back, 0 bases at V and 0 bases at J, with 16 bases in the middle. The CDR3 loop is CASSQDAGALGSTDTQYF. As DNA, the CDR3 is TGCGCCAGCAGCCAAGACGCGGGGGCACTAGGCAGCACAGATACGCAGTATTTT.

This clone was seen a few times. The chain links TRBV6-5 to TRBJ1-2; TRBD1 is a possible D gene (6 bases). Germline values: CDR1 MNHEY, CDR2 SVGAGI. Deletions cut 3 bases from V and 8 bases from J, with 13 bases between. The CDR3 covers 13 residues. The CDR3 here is CASSYGAQGGYTF. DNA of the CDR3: TGTGCCAGCAGTTATGGAGCCCAGGGGGGCTACACCTTC.

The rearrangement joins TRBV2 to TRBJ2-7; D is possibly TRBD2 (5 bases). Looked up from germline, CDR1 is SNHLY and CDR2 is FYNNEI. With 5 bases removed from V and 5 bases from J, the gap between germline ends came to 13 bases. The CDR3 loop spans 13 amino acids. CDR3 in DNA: TGTGCCAGCAGTCCAAGAGGAGGTAACGAGCAGTACTTC. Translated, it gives CASSPRGGNEQYF.

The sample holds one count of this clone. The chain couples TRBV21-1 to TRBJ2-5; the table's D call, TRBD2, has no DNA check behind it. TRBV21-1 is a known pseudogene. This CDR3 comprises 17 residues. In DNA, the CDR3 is TGTGCCAGCAGCAGGGAGGGGACCCAATCACAGGGAGAGACCCAGTACTTC. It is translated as CASSREGTQSQGETQYF.

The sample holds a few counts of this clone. This CDR3 is CASSLWAADYGYTF. In nucleotides, the CDR3 is TGTGCCAGCAGCTTGTGGGCAGCCGACTATGGCTACACCTTC. The chain is built from TRBV5-5 and TRBJ1-2; D unresolved. The V end lost 1 base, the J end lost 3 bases, and 10 bases lay between the germline ends. This CDR3 has 14 amino acids. Germline V CDR1 and CDR2: SGHKS, YYEKEE (reference sequence).

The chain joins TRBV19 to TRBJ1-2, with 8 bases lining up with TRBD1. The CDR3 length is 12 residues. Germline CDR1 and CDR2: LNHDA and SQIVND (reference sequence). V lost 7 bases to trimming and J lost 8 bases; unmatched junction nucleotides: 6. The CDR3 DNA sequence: TGTGCCAGTAAGGGCAGGGGGCCCGGCTACACCTTC. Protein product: CASKGRGPGYTF. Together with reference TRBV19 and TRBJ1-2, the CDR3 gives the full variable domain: DGGITQSPKYLFRKEGQNVTLSCEQNLNHDAMYWYRQDPGQGLRLIYYSQIVNDFQKGDIAEGYSVSREKKESFPLTVTSAQKNPTAFYLCASKGRGPGYTFGSGTRLTVV.

The CDR3 is CASSQVQGTEAFF. The CDR3 bases are TGTGCCAGCAGCCAAGTTCAGGGGACTGAAGCTTTCTTT. The chain carries TRBV3-1 (or the pseudogene TRBV3-2) and TRBJ1-1; possibly TRBD1 for D (6 bases). V lost 1 base and J lost 5, with 8 bases in between. The CDR3 totals 13 residues. Per the germline V gene, CDR1 is LGHDT and CDR2 is YNNKEL (reference sequence).

This CDR3 is CASTKQGQPQHF. CDR3 nucleotide sequence: TGTGCCAGCACCAAACAGGGGCAGCCCCAGCATTTT. V and J are TRBV2 and TRBJ1-5; 7 bases match TRBD1. Germline values: CDR1 SNHLY, CDR2 FYNNEI. Trimming removed 7 bases from V and 7 bases from J; junction bases left unmatched: 4. This CDR3 region has 12 residues.

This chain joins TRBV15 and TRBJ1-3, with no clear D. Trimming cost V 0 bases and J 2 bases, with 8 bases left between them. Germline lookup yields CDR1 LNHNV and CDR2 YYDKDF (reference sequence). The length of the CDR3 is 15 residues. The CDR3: CATSREIAAGNTIYF. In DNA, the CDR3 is TGTGCCACCAGCAGAGAAATTGCAGCTGGAAACACCATATATTTT.

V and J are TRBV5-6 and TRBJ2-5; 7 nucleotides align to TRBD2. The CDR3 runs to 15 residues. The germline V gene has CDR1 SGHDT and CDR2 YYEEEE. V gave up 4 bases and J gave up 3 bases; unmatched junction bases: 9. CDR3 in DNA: TGTGCCAGCAGCGAAATCGGACTAGGGGAAGAGACCCAGTACTTC. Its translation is CASSEIGLGEETQYF.

The CDR3 protein is CASSSALRTVNYEQYF. The CDR3 nucleotides read TGTGCCAGCAGTTCCGCCTTACGGACAGTTAACTACGAGCAGTACTTC. This rearrangement joins TRBV27 to TRBJ2-7; D possibly corresponds to TRBD1 (6 bases). The CDR3 is 16 residues long. Trimming cost V 4 bases and J 3 bases, with 19 bases left between them. In germline, CDR1 is MNHEY, CDR2 SMNVEV (reference sequence).

For the CDR3, the DNA is TGTGCCAGCTCACCATGGAGCTCAGATTCACCCCTCCACTTT. Residues: CASSPWSSDSPLHF. The rearrangement links TRBV18 to TRBJ1-6; unclear D gene. Germline V gene data show CDR1 as KGHSH and CDR2 as LQKENI. With 2 bases removed from V and 8 bases from J, the gap between germline ends came to 10 bases. The CDR3 totals 14 residues.

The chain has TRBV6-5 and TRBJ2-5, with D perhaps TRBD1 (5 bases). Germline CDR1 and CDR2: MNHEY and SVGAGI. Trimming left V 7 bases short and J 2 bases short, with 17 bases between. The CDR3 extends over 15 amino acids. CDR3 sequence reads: CASKESRAEQETQYF. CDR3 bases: TGTGCCAGCAAGGAGAGCAGGGCCGAACAAGAGACCCAGTACTTC.

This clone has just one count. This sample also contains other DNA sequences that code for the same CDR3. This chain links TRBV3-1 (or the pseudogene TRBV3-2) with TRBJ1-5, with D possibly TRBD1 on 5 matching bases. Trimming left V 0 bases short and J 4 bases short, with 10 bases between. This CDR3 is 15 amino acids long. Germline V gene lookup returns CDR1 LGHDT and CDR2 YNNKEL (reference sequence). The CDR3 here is CASSQDLTGNQPQHF. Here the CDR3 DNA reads TGTGCCAGCAGCCAAGACCTCACAGGAAATCAGCCCCAGCATTTT.

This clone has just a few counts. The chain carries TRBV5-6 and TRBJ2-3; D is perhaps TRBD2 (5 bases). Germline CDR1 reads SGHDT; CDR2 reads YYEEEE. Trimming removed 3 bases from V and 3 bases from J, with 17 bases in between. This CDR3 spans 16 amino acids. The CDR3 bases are TGTGCCAGCAGCTATTCCGGGATCCGGTCGACAGATACGCAGTATTTT. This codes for CASSYSGIRSTDTQYF.

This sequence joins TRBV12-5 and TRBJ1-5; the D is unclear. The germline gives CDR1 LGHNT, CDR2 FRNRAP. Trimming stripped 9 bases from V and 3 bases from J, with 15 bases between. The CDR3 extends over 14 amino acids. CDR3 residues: CASVLDGLNQPQHF. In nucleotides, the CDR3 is TGTGCTAGCGTACTGGACGGACTCAATCAGCCCCAGCATTTT.

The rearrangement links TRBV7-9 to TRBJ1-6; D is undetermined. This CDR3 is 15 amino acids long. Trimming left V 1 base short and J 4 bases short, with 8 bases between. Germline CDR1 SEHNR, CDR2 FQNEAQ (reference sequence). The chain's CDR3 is CASSLDSPYNSPLHF. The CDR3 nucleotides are TGTGCCAGCAGCTTAGACAGTCCTTATAATTCACCCCTCCACTTT. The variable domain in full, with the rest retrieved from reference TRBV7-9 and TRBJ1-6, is DTGVSQNPRHKITKRGQNVTFRCDPISEHNRLYWYRQTLGQGPEFLTYFQNEAQLEKSRLLSDRFSAERPKGSFSTLEIQRTEQGDSAMYLCASSLDSPYNSPLHFGNGTRLTVT.

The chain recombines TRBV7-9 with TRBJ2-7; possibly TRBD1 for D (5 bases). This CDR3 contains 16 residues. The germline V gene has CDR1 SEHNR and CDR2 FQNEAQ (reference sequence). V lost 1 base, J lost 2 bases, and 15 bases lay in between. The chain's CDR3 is CASSLGVDSSPYEQYF. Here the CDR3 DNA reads TGTGCCAGCAGCTTAGGGGTAGACAGTTCGCCCTACGAGCAGTACTTC.

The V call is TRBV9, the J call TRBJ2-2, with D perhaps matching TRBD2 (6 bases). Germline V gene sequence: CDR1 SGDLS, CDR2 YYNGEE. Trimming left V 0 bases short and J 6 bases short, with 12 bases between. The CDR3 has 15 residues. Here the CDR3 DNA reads TGTGCCAGCAGCGTAGCCGGGTGGGAGGCCGGGGAGCTGTTTTTT. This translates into CASSVAGWEAGELFF. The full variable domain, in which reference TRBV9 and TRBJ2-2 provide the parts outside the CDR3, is DSGVTQTPKHLITATGQRVTLRCSPRSGDLSVYWYQQSLDQGLQFLIQYYNGEERAKGNILERFSAQQFPDLHSELNLSSLELGDSALYFCASSVAGWEAGELFFGEGSRLTVL.

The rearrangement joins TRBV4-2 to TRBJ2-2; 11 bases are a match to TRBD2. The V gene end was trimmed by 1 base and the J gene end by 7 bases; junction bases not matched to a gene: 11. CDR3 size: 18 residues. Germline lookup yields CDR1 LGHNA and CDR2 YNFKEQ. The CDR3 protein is CASSQVVSGRAGIGELFF. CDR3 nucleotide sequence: TGTGCCAGCAGCCAAGTCGTTAGCGGGAGGGCCGGGATCGGGGAGCTGTTTTTT.